These 27 T cell receptor beta chains were all obtained from the same sample, sequenced in a study of CD8 T cells in ankylosing spondylitis. A single record per CDR3 protein comes from TCRdb applying MiXCR to the 5' RACE reads. The repertoire holds 200,000 or so distinct CDR3 sequences, with 15% to 20% as singletons. The sequenced sample consisted of blood, either unsorted or a sorted T cell fraction (not recorded which). These receptors all come from a male donor aged 5-30 years with ankylosing spondylitis or in good health (not recorded which).

This clonotype has ten or more counts. This CDR3 is CASSQEREQYF. The CDR3 region has the DNA TGTGCCAGCAGCCAGGAGAGGGAGCAGTACTTC. This sequence joins TRBV3-1 and TRBJ2-7; D call uncertain. V was pared by 3 bases and J by 7 bases, with 7 bases between. Germline V lookup: CDR1 LGHDT, CDR2 YNNKEL (reference sequence). The CDR3 has 11 amino acids.

This clonotype was seen at least ten times. The CDR3 region has the DNA TGTGCCAGCACCACCATACGGGGCCCACAAGAGACCCAGTACTTC. Its translation is CASTTIRGPQETQYF. The chain is built from TRBV7-8 and TRBJ2-5; D may be TRBD1 or TRBD2 (5 bases each). CDR1 is SGHVS and CDR2 is FQNEAQ in the germline V gene. Trimming removed 7 bases at V and 2 bases at J, with 17 bases between. The CDR3 consists of 15 residues.

This clonotype was found many times. The genes are TRBV3-1 and TRBJ2-7, with D unresolved. Germline V gene sequence: CDR1 LGHDT, CDR2 YNNKEL (reference sequence). This CDR3 region has 13 residues. V dropped 0 bases and J dropped 6 bases, with 9 bases sitting between them. The DNA of the CDR3 is TGTGCCAGCAGCCAAGATCCCAGTAGCGAGCAGTACGTC. It is translated as CASSQDPSSEQYV.

This clonotype was recorded many times. The genes are TRBV19 and TRBJ2-5, with 8 nucleotides matching TRBD1. Germline trimming cut 8 bases from V and 1 base from J; bases unmatched to any gene: 9. Germline V gene sequence: CDR1 LNHDA, CDR2 SQIVND (reference sequence). This CDR3 has 15 residues. CDR3: CASQGQGRSQETQYF. DNA for the CDR3: TGTGCCAGTCAAGGACAGGGACGTTCCCAAGAGACCCAGTACTTC. The full variable domain, its missing parts supplied by reference TRBV19 and TRBJ2-5, is DGGITQSPKYLFRKEGQNVTLSCEQNLNHDAMYWYRQDPGQGLRLIYYSQIVNDFQKGDIAEGYSVSREKKESFPLTVTSAQKNPTAFYLCASQGQGRSQETQYFGPGTRLLVL.

This clonotype was picked up many times. This rearrangement joins TRBV20-1 to TRBJ2-3; the D gene is possibly TRBD2 (7 bases). The V gene lost 1 base and the J gene lost 3 bases, with 11 bases spanning the gap. Germline values: CDR1 DFQATT, CDR2 SNEGSKA (reference sequence). This CDR3 has 14 amino acids. The CDR3 here is CSARVRGLTDTQYF. The CDR3 DNA reads as TGCAGTGCTAGAGTGCGGGGGCTAACAGATACGCAGTATTTT.

This clonotype was recorded at least ten times. The chain carries TRBV27 and TRBJ1-4; D is uncertain. CDR1 and CDR2 from the germline V gene are MNHEY and SMNVEV (reference sequence). The CDR3 loop spans 15 amino acids. Trimming shortened V by 4 bases and J by 0 bases, and 9 bases separated the two germline ends. The CDR3 spells CASSSYGATNEKLFF. DNA of the CDR3: TGTGCCAGCAGTTCGTATGGTGCAACTAATGAAAAACTGTTTTTT.

CDR3 DNA sequence: TGTGCCAGCAGCGTAGGAACCGACCCGAACTATGGCTACACCTTC. Its translation is CASSVGTDPNYGYTF. J is TRBJ1-2 and V is TRBV9; D unclear. The CDR3 length is 15 residues. Germline lookup yields CDR1 SGDLS and CDR2 YYNGEE. V shed 0 bases and J shed 2 bases, with 11 bases lying between them. The full variable domain, its missing parts supplied by reference TRBV9 and TRBJ1-2, is DSGVTQTPKHLITATGQRVTLRCSPRSGDLSVYWYQQSLDQGLQFLIQYYNGEERAKGNILERFSAQQFPDLHSELNLSSLELGDSALYFCASSVGTDPNYGYTFGSGTRLTVV.

This clonotype was counted ten times or more. V is TRBV4-2 and J is TRBJ2-1; D tentatively fits TRBD1 or TRBD2 (6 bases each). Trimming stripped 0 bases from V and 7 bases from J, with 10 bases between. Germline V gene lookup returns CDR1 LGHNA and CDR2 YNFKEQ. The CDR3 totals 14 residues. This CDR3 is CASSQDGGGNEQFF. CDR3 DNA sequence: TGTGCCAGCAGCCAAGATGGAGGGGGTAATGAGCAGTTCTTC.

This clonotype was observed at least ten times. V usage is TRBV11-2 and J usage is TRBJ2-3; TRBD1 agrees at 8 bases. Germline CDR1 and CDR2: SGHAT and FQNNGV. Trimming took 5 bases from V and 11 from J; bases not matched to a gene: 3. CDR3 length: 11 residues. The CDR3 spells CASSVQGEQYF. The CDR3 region has the DNA TGTGCCAGCAGCGTACAGGGGGAGCAGTATTTT.

This clonotype was detected many times. The V call is TRBV12-3 or TRBV12-4, the J call TRBJ1-1, with D maybe TRBD1 (6 bases). This CDR3 has 14 amino acids. V was shortened by 6 bases and J by 7 bases, with 18 bases between the two germline ends. The CDR3 sequence is CASSATDRPLEAFF. CDR3 DNA: TGTGCCAGCAGCGCAACTGACAGGCCTCTTGAAGCTTTCTTT.

This clonotype was seen many times. The CDR3 spells CASSRLIGGQGAQNEQFF. The CDR3 DNA is TGTGCCAGCAGCCGCCTCATCGGGGGACAGGGGGCTCAAAATGAGCAGTTCTTC. This chain joins TRBV16 and TRBJ2-1; 12 nucleotides align to TRBD1. Germline trimming cut 4 bases from V and 7 bases from J; bases unmatched to any gene: 14. Germline V gives CDR1 KGHSY, CDR2 FQNENV. The CDR3 is 18 amino acids.

This clonotype came up many times. The chain combines TRBV2 with TRBJ2-2, with 8 bases aligning to TRBD2. Germline V CDR1 and CDR2: SNHLY, FYNNEI. The CDR3 has 16 residues. Trimming took 8 bases from V and 6 from J; bases not matched to a gene: 14. CDR3 loop: CASGPPGLVGAGELFF. CDR3 coding DNA: TGTGCCAGCGGCCCTCCGGGACTAGTAGGCGCCGGGGAGCTGTTTTTT.

This clonotype was observed at least ten times. The genes are TRBV4-2 and TRBJ2-3; TRBD2 matches 9 bases. Per the germline V gene, CDR1 is LGHNA and CDR2 is YNFKEQ. The CDR3 length is 16 residues. Trimming removed 4 bases from V and 0 bases from J; junction bases left unmatched: 5. CDR3 DNA: TGTGCCAGCAGCCTAAATAGCGGGAGCAGCACAGATACGCAGTATTTT. Its translation is CASSLNSGSSTDTQYF.

This clonotype showed up many times. The chain links TRBV9 to TRBJ1-2; 7 bases line up with TRBD1. J was trimmed by 4 bases and V by 4 bases; bases with no gene match: 7. Per the germline V gene, CDR1 is SGDLS and CDR2 is YYNGEE. The CDR3 spans 14 residues. The chain's CDR3 is CASSTRQGLYGYTF. The CDR3 bases are TGTGCCAGCAGCACACGACAGGGTCTCTATGGCTACACCTTC.

The rearrangement joins TRBV11-2 to TRBJ2-1, with 13 bases fitting TRBD2. CDR3 length equals 19 residues. CDR1 and CDR2 (germline): SGHAT, FQNNGV. J was trimmed by 6 bases and V by 1 base; bases with no gene match: 12. CDR3 nucleotide sequence: TGTGCCAGCAGCTTAGTCCTAGTCCCGACTAGCGGGAGGCTCAATGAGCAGTTCTTC. Protein product: CASSLVLVPTSGRLNEQFF.

This clonotype was observed many times. The rearrangement joins TRBV5-1 to TRBJ2-3; tentative D call: TRBD1 (5 bases). CDR1 and CDR2 (germline): SGHRS, YFSETQ. The CDR3 contains 15 residues. V lost 4 bases, J lost 1 base, and 13 bases lay in between. The CDR3: CASSGTGFGTDTQYF. CDR3 sequence (DNA): TGCGCCAGCAGCGGAACAGGTTTTGGCACAGATACGCAGTATTTT.

This clonotype has ten or more counts. This CDR3 is CASSPTPWGEKLFF. CDR3 DNA sequence: TGTGCCAGCTCACCGACTCCCTGGGGTGAAAAACTGTTTTTT. The chain combines TRBV18 with TRBJ1-4; D uncertain. Trimming removed 3 bases from V and 7 bases from J, with 12 bases in between. CDR1 and CDR2 (germline): KGHSH, LQKENI. The CDR3 spans 14 residues. Full variable domain (missing parts from reference TRBV18 and TRBJ1-4): NAGVMQNPRHLVRRRGQEARLRCSPMKGHSHVYWYRQLPEEGLKFMVYLQKENIIDESGMPKERFSAEFPKEGPSILRIQQVVRGDSAAYFCASSPTPWGEKLFFGSGTQLSVL.

Many counts were recorded for this clonotype. This chain uses TRBV6-5 with TRBJ2-5; 8 nucleotides line up with TRBD2. Trimming at V came to 5 bases and at J to 2 bases, leaving 7 bases not matched to a gene. There are 15 residues in the CDR3. The germline V gene encodes CDR1 MNHEY and CDR2 SVGAGI. This chain's CDR3 is CASSHLGLDQETQYF. The CDR3 coding sequence is TGTGCCAGCAGTCACCTGGGACTAGATCAAGAGACCCAGTACTTC.

This clonotype was recorded many times. This chain joins TRBV25-1 and TRBJ2-1; TRBD2 matches 9 bases. The germline V gene encodes CDR1 MGHDK and CDR2 SYGVNS. V shed 8 bases, J shed 15 bases, and the junction held 8 bases outside the gene matches. The length of the CDR3 is 11 residues. The CDR3 DNA sequence: TGTGCCAGCGGGACCGGGACTAGCCCGTTCTTC. As protein: CASGTGTSPFF.

This clonotype was recorded at least ten times. This chain connects TRBV5-5 to TRBJ2-7; D is possibly TRBD2 (5 bases). CDR3 length equals 14 residues. Trimming removed 5 bases from V and 0 bases from J, with 12 bases in between. Germline CDR1 is SGHKS and CDR2 is YYEKEE (reference sequence). The CDR3 loop is CASSRGHNSYEQYF. CDR3 coding DNA: TGTGCCAGCAGTCGCGGGCACAACTCCTACGAGCAGTACTTC.

This clonotype was counted at least ten times. This sequence joins TRBV7-6 and TRBJ2-5, with D possibly being TRBD1 (7 bases). V was clipped by 7 bases and J by 5 bases, with 20 bases between them. CDR1 and CDR2 (germline): SGHVS, FNYEAQ. The CDR3 is 15 amino acids. In nucleotides, the CDR3 is TGTGCCAGCACAATGACAGGGACTCCCCTGGAGACCCAGTACTTC. Amino acid sequence: CASTMTGTPLETQYF.

The chain joins TRBV10-2 to TRBJ2-3; weak D call: TRBD2 (5 bases). Germline V CDR1 and CDR2: WSHSY, SAAADI. Between the trimmed V and J ends, which lost 3 bases and 8 bases, there was a span of 6 bases. The CDR3 loop spans 11 amino acids. The CDR3, as DNA: TGCGCCAGCAGTGAAGAGGGTACGCAGTATTTT. As protein: CASSEEGTQYF.

The chain employs TRBV29-1 and TRBJ2-7, with no clear D. V shed 4 bases and J shed 0 bases, with 10 bases lying between them. Germline-derived CDR1 and CDR2 are SQVTM and ANQGSEA. CDR3 length equals 13 residues. The CDR3 DNA reads TGCAGCGTTGTCGTGGAGAGCTCCTACGAGCAGTACTTC. Translated, it gives CSVVVESSYEQYF.

This clonotype was counted at least ten times. This rearrangement joins TRBV12-5 to TRBJ2-3, with D unclear. V was shortened by 1 base and J by 7 bases, with 6 bases between the two germline ends. Per germline, CDR1 LGHNT and CDR2 FRNRAP. The CDR3 is 12 amino acids. For the CDR3, the DNA is TGTGCTAGTGGTTTGGAAGGCAATACGCAGTATTTT. Its translation: CASGLEGNTQYF.

Ten or more counts support this clonotype. This chain connects TRBV27 to TRBJ2-7; no firm D call. This CDR3 is built from 13 residues. Trimming removed 5 bases at V and 3 bases at J, with 11 bases between. Per germline, CDR1 MNHEY and CDR2 SMNVEV (reference sequence). The CDR3 spells CASSLTPLYEQYF. The CDR3 bases are TGTGCCAGCAGTCTCACCCCCCTCTACGAGCAGTACTTC.

The table lists this clonotype with many counts. The chain combines TRBV6-6 with TRBJ1-2; 9 bases match TRBD1. The CDR3 is 13 amino acids. From germline, CDR1 is MNHNY and CDR2 SVGAGI (reference sequence). After removal of 6 bases from V and 6 bases from J, the junction contained 5 bases not matched to a gene. CDR3: CASRWTGDNGYTF. The CDR3, as DNA: TGTGCCAGCAGATGGACAGGGGATAATGGCTACACCTTC.

The V and J genes are TRBV10-3 and TRBJ2-1; D might be TRBD1 (6 bases). The CDR3 runs to 16 residues. V shed 0 bases and J shed 7 bases, with 16 bases lying between them. Germline CDR1 and CDR2: ENHRY and SYGVKD. The CDR3 nucleotides are TGTGCCATCAGTGAGTCCCTTTCCCAGGGGTTGAATGAGCAGTTCTTC. This encodes CAISESLSQGLNEQFF.